The 10 T cell receptor beta chains below were found in one sample sequenced in a study of cytomegalovirus exposure and HLA in healthy donors. This PCR relied on a set of 60 Vbeta primers and 13 Jbeta primers. Using immunoSEQ multiplex PCR, the repertoire was profiled, and TCRdb retains in-frame clones only, with some absent. The top ten clones hold approximately 10% of a sample with roughly 100,000 clones, 76% of them seen once. Sequencing used PBMCs. These receptors all stem from a woman between 18 and 29 years old in good health and CMV-seropositive.

This chain joins TRBV7-8 and TRBJ1-1; 7 positions agree with TRBD1. J gave up 4 bases and V 5 bases, and 7 bases lay outside the gene matches. This CDR3 is 14 amino acids long. The germline CDR1 and CDR2 sequences are SGHVS and FQNEAQ. CDR3 amino acids: CASSQRDRVTEAFF. Written as DNA, the CDR3 is TGTGCCAGCAGCCAGCGCGACAGGGTCACTGAAGCTTTCTTT.

This sequence joins TRBV5-6 and TRBJ2-7; no definite D call. Trimming cost V 2 bases and J 3 bases, with 9 bases left between them. The germline CDR1 and CDR2 sequences are SGHDT and YYEEEE. The length of the CDR3 is 13 residues. CDR3 bases: TGTGCCAGCAGCTTTGACAACTTCTACGAGCAGTACTTC. Its protein is CASSFDNFYEQYF.

The chain is built from TRBV11-1 and TRBJ1-4, with 8 bases aligning to TRBD1. Germline-derived CDR1 and CDR2 are SGHAT and FQDESV (reference sequence). This CDR3 has 15 amino acids. V shed 5 bases and J 3 bases; nucleotides not matched to a gene: 5. The CDR3 DNA follows: TGTGCCAGCAGCGTGGGGACAGGCGCTAATGAAAAACTGTTTTTT. Amino acids: CASSVGTGANEKLFF. Using reference TRBV11-1 and TRBJ1-4 for the parts outside the CDR3, the full variable domain is EAEVAQSPRYKITEKSQAVAFWCDPISGHATLYWYRQILGQGPELLVQFQDESVVDDSQLPKDRFSAERLKGVDSTLKIQPAELGDSAMYLCASSVGTGANEKLFFGSGTQLSVL.

This chain links TRBV21-1 with TRBJ2-2; no DNA check was done on the table's D call, TRBD1. TRBV21-1 is given as a pseudogene. CDR3 length equals 16 residues. CDR3 nucleotide sequence: TGTGCCAGCAGCCCCCCGAGGGGACAGAATACCGGGGAGCTGTTTTTT. Translation: CASSPPRGQNTGELFF.

This chain connects TRBV7-3 to TRBJ1-6; a possible D gene is TRBD1 (6 bases). V was pared by 1 base and J by 0 bases, with 13 bases between. The CDR3 totals 18 residues. Germline CDR1 and CDR2: SGHTA and FQGTGA. The DNA of the CDR3 is TGTGCCAGCAGCTTAAGGGGGGGCCCCCCCTCCTATAATTCACCCCTCCACTTT. Amino acids: CASSLRGGPPSYNSPLHF.

The chain couples TRBV27 to TRBJ2-7, with D maybe TRBD1 (5 bases). V was trimmed by 6 bases and J by 6 bases, leaving 18 bases between them. The CDR3 is made up of 14 amino acids. The germline gives CDR1 MNHEY, CDR2 SMNVEV (reference sequence). CDR3 region: CASSSQGSAREQYF. The CDR3 DNA reads as TGTGCCAGCAGCAGCCAGGGTTCTGCGCGCGAGCAGTACTTC.

The chain couples TRBV4-3 to TRBJ2-5; 7 bases align to TRBD1. The J call could be wrong; TRBJ2-7 is a better fit for the DNA end. Germline CDR1 is LGHNA and CDR2 is YSLEER. This CDR3 spans 15 amino acids. CDR3 region: CASSQERQGPYEQYF. The CDR3 region has the DNA TGCGCCAGCAGCCAAGAAAGACAGGGCCCCTACGAGCAGTACTTC.

This clone was seen just once. The chain is built from TRBV5-1 and TRBJ1-1; D is undetermined. Germline values: CDR1 SGHRS, CDR2 YFSETQ. CDR3 length: 15 amino acids. Trimming took 0 bases from V and 4 from J, leaving 13 bases between them. In nucleotides, the CDR3 is TGCGCCAGCAGCTTGGAGATTTCATCAGGCACTGAAGCTTTCTTT. Translated: CASSLEISSGTEAFF.

V is TRBV9 and J is TRBJ2-7; 10 nucleotides line up with TRBD2. Trimming took 1 base from V and 4 from J; bases not matched to a gene: 2. This CDR3 contains 14 residues. Germline CDR1 SGDLS, CDR2 YYNGEE. DNA of the CDR3: TGTGCCAGCAGCGTAAGCGGGAGGGAATACGAGCAGTACTTC. Translated: CASSVSGREYEQYF.

This clone appeared once. The chain couples TRBV4-3 to TRBJ2-3; TRBD2 matches at 12 bases. Germline CDR1 reads LGHNA; CDR2 reads YSLEER. Trimming cost V 0 bases and J 1 base; bases outside gene matches: 5. The CDR3 extends over 18 amino acids. The CDR3 sequence: CASSQDPRLAGGTDTQYF. The CDR3 DNA reads as TGCGCCAGCAGCCAAGACCCCCGACTAGCGGGAGGCACAGATACGCAGTATTTT.